Listed below are T cell receptor beta chains from one sample, sequenced in a study of blood T cells in healthy people across ages. TCRdb called the 5' RACE reads again in MiXCR, with one record for every CDR3 protein. The table has some 700,000 distinct CDR3 sequences, about a fifth seen once; the top ten hold about 20%. Material for sequencing was blood. The receptor set was obtained from a man between 65 and 85 years old in good health. Each CDR3 is given with its conserved first and last residue. Fields, in order: CDR3 length, D gene, clone size, V gene, J gene, CDR3 DNA, CDR3 protein. A D gene is named only where the DNA matches it firmly. Where a row states a size, it is once, few, many or the class of an expanded clone; other rows omit it.

CDR3 length: 15; D gene: TRBD1; clone size: many; V gene: TRBV13; J gene: TRBJ2-1; CDR3 DNA: TGTGCCAGCAGCTCGGACAGGAGCTCCTACAATGAGCAGTTCTTC; CDR3 protein: CASSSDRSSYNEQFF
CDR3 length: 15; D gene: -; clone size: few; V gene: TRBV6-1; J gene: TRBJ2-2; CDR3 DNA: TGTGCCAGCAGTGAATCTCCCGTGGGCGCCGGGGAGCTGTTTTTT; CDR3 protein: CASSESPVGAGELFF
CDR3 length: 14; D gene: -; clone size: -; V gene: TRBV28; J gene: TRBJ2-1; CDR3 DNA: TGTGCCGGCAGTTTGCGTCTCGGGGTGAATGAGCAGTTCTTC; CDR3 protein: CAGSLRLGVNEQFF
CDR3 length: 14; D gene: TRBD1; clone size: few; V gene: TRBV6-5; J gene: TRBJ1-2; CDR3 DNA: TGTGCCAGCAGTTACGGGACAGACGGCTATGGCTACACCTTC; CDR3 protein: CASSYGTDGYGYTF
CDR3 length: 15; D gene: TRBD1; clone size: few; V gene: TRBV5-6; J gene: TRBJ1-2; CDR3 DNA: TGTGCCAGCAGCCTGTACAGGGGGCTTACCTATGGCTACACCTTC; CDR3 protein: CASSLYRGLTYGYTF
CDR3 length: 15; D gene: -; clone size: few; V gene: TRBV28; J gene: TRBJ2-7; CDR3 DNA: TGTGCCAGCAGTGGCCGGACAGCCCCGTCCTACGAGCAATACTTC; CDR3 protein: CASSGRTAPSYEQYF
CDR3 length: 15; D gene: -; clone size: -; V gene: TRBV9; J gene: TRBJ2-2; CDR3 DNA: TGTGCCAGCAGCGTAGACCGACACCCCACCGGGGAGCTGTTTTTT; CDR3 protein: CASSVDRHPTGELFF
CDR3 length: 12; D gene: -; clone size: -; V gene: TRBV20-1; J gene: TRBJ2-5; CDR3 DNA: TGCAGTGCTAGATCGGACGAAGAGACCCAGTACTTC; CDR3 protein: CSARSDEETQYF
CDR3 length: 13; D gene: TRBD1; clone size: few; V gene: TRBV5-1; J gene: TRBJ2-5; CDR3 DNA: TGCGCCAGCAGGCAGACAGGGGTGGAGACCCAGTACTTC; CDR3 protein: CASRQTGVETQYF
CDR3 length: 17; D gene: -; clone size: few; V gene: TRBV20-1; J gene: TRBJ2-5; CDR3 DNA: TGCAGTGCAAAATCCGGGTCCCCGGGGGGCACAAAAGAGACCCAGTACTTC; CDR3 protein: CSAKSGSPGGTKETQYF
CDR3 length: 12; D gene: -; clone size: -; V gene: TRBV10-2; J gene: TRBJ1-2; CDR3 DNA: TGCGCCAGCAGAGTGTCTAACTATGGCTACACCTTC; CDR3 protein: CASRVSNYGYTF
CDR3 length: 14; D gene: -; clone size: many; V gene: TRBV7-9; J gene: TRBJ2-5; CDR3 DNA: TGTGCCAGCAGCTTGACGAGGGACCAAGAGACCCAGTACTTC; CDR3 protein: CASSLTRDQETQYF
CDR3 length: 12; D gene: -; clone size: few; V gene: TRBV6-6; J gene: TRBJ1-2; CDR3 DNA: TGTGCCAGCAGCCATGACATATTGATCTTCAGCTTC; CDR3 protein: CASSHDILIFSF
CDR3 length: 17; D gene: -; clone size: few; V gene: TRBV5-1; J gene: TRBJ2-3; CDR3 DNA: TGCGCCAGCAGCTTAGGGGACACCCTCGGGGTAACAGATACGCAGTATTTT; CDR3 protein: CASSLGDTLGVTDTQYF
CDR3 length: 14; D gene: -; clone size: -; V gene: TRBV7-3; J gene: TRBJ2-1; CDR3 DNA: TGTGCCAGCAGCTTAAATCCAGGGGCCTATGAGCAGTTCTTC; CDR3 protein: CASSLNPGAYEQFF
CDR3 length: 13; D gene: -; clone size: few; V gene: TRBV12-3/TRBV12-4; J gene: TRBJ2-5; CDR3 DNA: TGTGCCAGCAGTTTTACCCGGCAAGAGACCCAGTACTTC; CDR3 protein: CASSFTRQETQYF
CDR3 length: 19; D gene: -; clone size: -; V gene: TRBV5-1; J gene: TRBJ2-5; CDR3 DNA: TGCGCCAGCAGCTTGAAGGGTTGGCCAGGAATCTTGTACCAAGAGACCCAGTACTTC; CDR3 protein: CASSLKGWPGILYQETQYF
CDR3 length: 16; D gene: -; clone size: -; V gene: TRBV7-8; J gene: TRBJ2-7; CDR3 DNA: TGTGCCAGCAGCTTAGCGCAGTCAGACCGACCCTACGAGCAGTACTTC; CDR3 protein: CASSLAQSDRPYEQYF
CDR3 length: 14; D gene: -; clone size: -; V gene: TRBV9; J gene: TRBJ2-1; CDR3 DNA: TGTGCCAGCAGCGTAGCTACAGCGGCCTCGGAGCAGTTCTTC; CDR3 protein: CASSVATAASEQFF
CDR3 length: 15; D gene: -; clone size: -; V gene: TRBV7-9; J gene: TRBJ1-2; CDR3 DNA: TGTGCCAGCAGCTTAGTAGGGCCAGGGGATAATGGCTACACCTTC; CDR3 protein: CASSLVGPGDNGYTF
CDR3 length: 13; D gene: -; clone size: few; V gene: TRBV4-3; J gene: TRBJ1-6; CDR3 DNA: TGCGCCAGCAGCCGGACGTTCAATTCACCCCTCCACTTT; CDR3 protein: CASSRTFNSPLHF
CDR3 length: 15; D gene: TRBD1; clone size: -; V gene: TRBV24-1; J gene: TRBJ2-1; CDR3 DNA: TGTGCCACAGCACCTGACAGGGCCGCCTACAATGAGCAGTTCTTC; CDR3 protein: CATAPDRAAYNEQFF
CDR3 length: 19; D gene: TRBD1; clone size: -; V gene: TRBV11-2; J gene: TRBJ2-6; CDR3 DNA: TGTGCCAGCAGCTTACTGGGGACAGGGGGATTCACCGGGGCCAACGTCCTGACTTTC; CDR3 protein: CASSLLGTGGFTGANVLTF
CDR3 length: 16; D gene: -; clone size: -; V gene: TRBV28; J gene: TRBJ1-1; CDR3 DNA: TGTGCCAGCAGCCGCTCGGGTGGGGTGTCCAACACTGAAGCTTTCTTT; CDR3 protein: CASSRSGGVSNTEAFF
CDR3 length: 11; D gene: TRBD1; clone size: -; V gene: TRBV30; J gene: TRBJ1-2; CDR3 DNA: TGTGCCTGGAGTACAGGGGAGGGCTACACCTTC; CDR3 protein: CAWSTGEGYTF
CDR3 length: 16; D gene: TRBD1; clone size: -; V gene: TRBV6-6; J gene: TRBJ2-2; CDR3 DNA: TGTGCCAGCAGTACCTGGCAGGGGGTCGGGCCCGGGGAGCTGTTTTTT; CDR3 protein: CASSTWQGVGPGELFF
CDR3 length: 13; D gene: -; clone size: -; V gene: TRBV6-1; J gene: TRBJ2-1; CDR3 DNA: TGTGCCAGCAGTGGGCAGCCCTACAATGAGCAGTTCTTC; CDR3 protein: CASSGQPYNEQFF
CDR3 length: 16; D gene: -; clone size: -; V gene: TRBV4-1; J gene: TRBJ2-1; CDR3 DNA: TGCGCCAGCAGCCAAGATGGGACGGTTTCCTACAATGAGCAGTTCTTC; CDR3 protein: CASSQDGTVSYNEQFF
CDR3 length: 13; D gene: -; clone size: few; V gene: TRBV20-1; J gene: TRBJ2-3; CDR3 DNA: TGCAGTGCTAGGGACCGGGGTGCGGATACGCAGTATTTT; CDR3 protein: CSARDRGADTQYF
CDR3 length: 15; D gene: -; clone size: many; V gene: TRBV20-1; J gene: TRBJ2-1; CDR3 DNA: TGCAGTGCTTCTCGGGACTTGACTTATGAGGATGAGCAGTTCTTC; CDR3 protein: CSASRDLTYEDEQFF
CDR3 length: 13; D gene: -; clone size: -; V gene: TRBV7-9; J gene: TRBJ1-1; CDR3 DNA: TGTGCCAGCAGCTCTTTTCAGAACACTGAAGCTTTCTTT; CDR3 protein: CASSSFQNTEAFF
CDR3 length: 15; D gene: -; clone size: few; V gene: TRBV20-1; J gene: TRBJ1-3; CDR3 DNA: TGCAGTGCTAGCCGCCGGGACGGATCTGGAAACACCATATATTTT; CDR3 protein: CSASRRDGSGNTIYF
CDR3 length: 14; D gene: TRBD2; clone size: -; V gene: TRBV28; J gene: TRBJ2-5; CDR3 DNA: TGTGCCAGCAGCCGGACTAGCGGGGGGGAGACCCAGTACTTC; CDR3 protein: CASSRTSGGETQYF
CDR3 length: 12; D gene: -; clone size: many; V gene: TRBV28; J gene: TRBJ1-1; CDR3 DNA: TGTGCCAGCAGTCAAGTGAACACTGAAGCTTTCTTT; CDR3 protein: CASSQVNTEAFF
CDR3 length: 13; D gene: -; clone size: many; V gene: TRBV5-1; J gene: TRBJ2-5; CDR3 DNA: TGCGCCAGCAGTACAGCTACGCAAGAGACCCAGTACTTC; CDR3 protein: CASSTATQETQYF
CDR3 length: 13; D gene: -; clone size: few; V gene: TRBV3-1; J gene: TRBJ1-2; CDR3 DNA: TGTGCCAGCAGGCACAGGACAGATTGTGGCTACACCTTC; CDR3 protein: CASRHRTDCGYTF
CDR3 length: 17; D gene: -; clone size: -; V gene: TRBV3-1; J gene: TRBJ2-2; CDR3 DNA: TGTGCCAGCAGCCAAGTTCTTGCCGGCGGTAGCACCGGGGAGCTGTTTTTT; CDR3 protein: CASSQVLAGGSTGELFF
CDR3 length: 15; D gene: -; clone size: -; V gene: TRBV3-1; J gene: TRBJ1-1; CDR3 DNA: TGTGCCAGCAGCCAGTTTAGGGGCGCGATCACTGAAGCTTTCTTT; CDR3 protein: CASSQFRGAITEAFF
CDR3 length: 14; D gene: -; clone size: -; V gene: TRBV27; J gene: TRBJ1-5; CDR3 DNA: TGTGCCAGCAGTTTGCCAGGCCCACATCAGCCCCAGCATTTT; CDR3 protein: CASSLPGPHQPQHF
CDR3 length: 16; D gene: TRBD1; clone size: -; V gene: TRBV6-6; J gene: TRBJ2-3; CDR3 DNA: TGTGCCAGCAGTCCCTCCGGGACAGGGGGTGGAGATACGCAGTATTTT; CDR3 protein: CASSPSGTGGGDTQYF
CDR3 length: 13; D gene: -; clone size: -; V gene: TRBV20-1; J gene: TRBJ1-2; CDR3 DNA: TGCAGTGCTAGAGATGACAGCTGGTATGGCTACACCTTC; CDR3 protein: CSARDDSWYGYTF
CDR3 length: 13; D gene: TRBD1; clone size: -; V gene: TRBV2; J gene: TRBJ1-1; CDR3 DNA: TGTGCCACCCAGACAGGGAGGAACACTGAAGCTTTCTTT; CDR3 protein: CATQTGRNTEAFF
CDR3 length: 15; D gene: TRBD1; clone size: few; V gene: TRBV12-3/TRBV12-4; J gene: TRBJ1-2; CDR3 DNA: TGTGCCAGCAGCCAGGGGGCCGCCGGGACCTATGGCTACACCTTC; CDR3 protein: CASSQGAAGTYGYTF
CDR3 length: 14; D gene: -; clone size: -; V gene: TRBV9; J gene: TRBJ1-4; CDR3 DNA: TGTGCCAGCAGCGTAGGGGCTCTTGGGGGAAAACTGTTTTTT; CDR3 protein: CASSVGALGGKLFF
CDR3 length: 14; D gene: TRBD1; clone size: few; V gene: TRBV3-1; J gene: TRBJ2-4; CDR3 DNA: TGTGCCAGCAGTTTCGGACAGGGGTGGAACATTCAGTACTTC; CDR3 protein: CASSFGQGWNIQYF
CDR3 length: 16; D gene: TRBD1; clone size: few; V gene: TRBV19; J gene: TRBJ1-4; CDR3 DNA: TGTGCCAGCATGGGACAGGGGAGCGCGACTAATGAAAAACTGTTTTTT; CDR3 protein: CASMGQGSATNEKLFF
CDR3 length: 15; D gene: -; clone size: -; V gene: TRBV20-1; J gene: TRBJ2-5; CDR3 DNA: TGCAGTGCTAGAGACCGGGACTCAAACCAAGAGACCCAGTACTTC; CDR3 protein: CSARDRDSNQETQYF
CDR3 length: 14; D gene: -; clone size: few; V gene: TRBV7-2; J gene: TRBJ2-1; CDR3 DNA: TGTGCCAGCAGCTCCCGCCGGGACTTCAATGAGCAGTTCTTC; CDR3 protein: CASSSRRDFNEQFF
CDR3 length: 14; D gene: TRBD1; clone size: -; V gene: TRBV6-5; J gene: TRBJ1-3; CDR3 DNA: TGTGCCAGCAGTACAGGGGGCTATGGAAACACCATATATTTT; CDR3 protein: CASSTGGYGNTIYF
CDR3 length: 13; D gene: -; clone size: -; V gene: TRBV7-9; J gene: TRBJ1-4; CDR3 DNA: TGTGCCAGCAGCTTAGATCCGGGACGAGGGATGCTTTTT; CDR3 protein: CASSLDPGRGMLF
CDR3 length: 11; D gene: TRBD1; clone size: -; V gene: TRBV29-1; J gene: TRBJ1-2; CDR3 DNA: TGCAGCGTCCGAGGACAGGGGAGCTACACCTTC; CDR3 protein: CSVRGQGSYTF
CDR3 length: 15; D gene: TRBD1; clone size: few; V gene: TRBV5-1; J gene: TRBJ1-3; CDR3 DNA: TGCGCCGGCAGCTGGGAGGGGGCGCCTGGAAACACCATATATTTT; CDR3 protein: CAGSWEGAPGNTIYF
CDR3 length: 13; D gene: -; clone size: -; V gene: TRBV3-1; J gene: TRBJ1-5; CDR3 DNA: TGTGCCAGCAGCCAAGGGTTTACTCAGCCCCAGCATTTT; CDR3 protein: CASSQGFTQPQHF
CDR3 length: 15; D gene: -; clone size: -; V gene: TRBV29-1; J gene: TRBJ2-3; CDR3 DNA: TGCAGCGTTGGAGAGGTGGGGAGAGGGACAGATACGCAGTATTTT; CDR3 protein: CSVGEVGRGTDTQYF
CDR3 length: 13; D gene: -; clone size: few; V gene: TRBV12-3/TRBV12-4; J gene: TRBJ2-3; CDR3 DNA: TGTGCCAGCACCTACAGCGGGTCTGATACGCAGTATTTT; CDR3 protein: CASTYSGSDTQYF
CDR3 length: 15; D gene: TRBD1; clone size: once; V gene: TRBV6-5; J gene: TRBJ1-2; CDR3 DNA: TGTGCCAGCAGTACCGGGACAGGAGCTAACTATGGCTACACCTTC; CDR3 protein: CASSTGTGANYGYTF